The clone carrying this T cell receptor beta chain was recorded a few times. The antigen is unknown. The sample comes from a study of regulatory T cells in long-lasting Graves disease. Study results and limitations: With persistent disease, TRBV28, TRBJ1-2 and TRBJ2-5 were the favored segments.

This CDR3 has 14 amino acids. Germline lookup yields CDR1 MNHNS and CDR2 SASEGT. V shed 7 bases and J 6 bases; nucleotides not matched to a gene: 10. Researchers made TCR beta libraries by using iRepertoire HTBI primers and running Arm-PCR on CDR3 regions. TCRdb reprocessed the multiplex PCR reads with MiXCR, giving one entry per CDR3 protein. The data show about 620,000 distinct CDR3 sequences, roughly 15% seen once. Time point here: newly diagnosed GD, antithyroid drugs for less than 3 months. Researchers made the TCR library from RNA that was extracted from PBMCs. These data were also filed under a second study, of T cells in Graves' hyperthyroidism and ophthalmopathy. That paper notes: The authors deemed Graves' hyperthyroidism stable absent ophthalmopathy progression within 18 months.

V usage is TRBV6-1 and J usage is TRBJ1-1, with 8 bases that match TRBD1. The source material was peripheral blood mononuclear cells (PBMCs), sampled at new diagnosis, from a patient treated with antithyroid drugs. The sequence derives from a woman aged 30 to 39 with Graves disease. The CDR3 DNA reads TGTGCCAGCACCCAGGGGGCTGGCCCGTCTGAAGCTTTCTTT. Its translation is CASTQGAGPSEAFF.